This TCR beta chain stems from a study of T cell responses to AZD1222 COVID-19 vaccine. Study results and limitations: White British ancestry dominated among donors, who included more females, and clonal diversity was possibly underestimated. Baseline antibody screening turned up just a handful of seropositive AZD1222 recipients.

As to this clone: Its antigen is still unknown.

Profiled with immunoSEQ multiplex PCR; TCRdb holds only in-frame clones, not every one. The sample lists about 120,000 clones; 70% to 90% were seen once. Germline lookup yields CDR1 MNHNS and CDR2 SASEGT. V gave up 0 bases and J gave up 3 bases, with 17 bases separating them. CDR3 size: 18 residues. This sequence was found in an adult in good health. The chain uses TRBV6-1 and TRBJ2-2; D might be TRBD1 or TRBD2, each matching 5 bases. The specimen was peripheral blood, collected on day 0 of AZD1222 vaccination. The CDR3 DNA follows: TGTGCCAGCAGTGAAGCGATCCTCAGGGTGGGAGACACCGGGGAGCTGTTTTTT. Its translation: CASSEAILRVGDTGELFF.